A single sample gave rise to the 20 T cell receptor beta chains below, sequenced in a study of shared clonotypes between healthy human individuals. Naive CD8 cells comprised CD45RO-negative, CCR7-positively selected cells, excluding terminally differentiated effector memory CD45RA+ cells. Profiled with immunoSEQ multiplex PCR; TCRdb holds only in-frame clones, not every one. The table shows nearly 2 million clones, with roughly 95% occurring only once. Sequenced sample: naive CD8+ T cells sorted from blood. The receptors come from a man aged 18 to 30 in good health.

The chain couples TRBV7-2 to TRBJ1-2; 8 nucleotides align to TRBD1. V was pared by 5 bases and J by 4 bases, with 21 bases of the junction left unmatched. CDR1 is SGHTA, CDR2 FQGNSA, per germline. CDR3 length equals 19 residues. The CDR3 nucleotides read TGTGCCAGCAGCCCCTCAGGGAGGACAGGGCTTCCTCTCCTCTATGGCTACACCTTC. Translating it yields CASSPSGRTGLPLLYGYTF.

J is TRBJ2-7 and V is TRBV2, with D unresolved. From germline, CDR1 is SNHLY and CDR2 FYNNEI. V was trimmed by 6 bases and J by 0 bases, leaving 9 bases between them. The CDR3 is made up of 13 amino acids. CDR3 in amino acids: CASRADSSYEQYF. In DNA form, the CDR3 reads TGTGCCAGCAGGGCGGATAGCTCCTACGAGCAGTACTTC.

This chain joins TRBV2 and TRBJ2-3, with D perhaps TRBD2 (5 bases). Looked up from germline, CDR1 is SNHLY and CDR2 is FYNNEI. V lost 2 bases, J lost 0 bases, and 18 bases lay in between. The CDR3 sequence is 18 residues long. CDR3 region: CASSEFPLSDSSTDTQYF. In DNA form, the CDR3 reads TGTGCCAGCAGTGAATTCCCCCTTAGCGATTCTAGCACAGATACGCAGTATTTT.

This sequence joins TRBV28 and TRBJ1-1, with D unresolved. The V and J ends lost 2 bases and 3 bases respectively, with 7 bases between them. Looked up from germline, CDR1 is MDHEN and CDR2 is SYDVKM. The CDR3 is 13 residues long. DNA for the CDR3: TGTGCCAGCAGTTTACCCGAGTACACTGAAGCTTTCTTT. The encoded protein is CASSLPEYTEAFF.

Only one count was recorded for this clone. The genes are TRBV19 and TRBJ2-7; 7 positions agree with TRBD2. The trim removed 1 base at V and 7 bases at J, leaving 10 bases unmatched. In germline, CDR1 is LNHDA, CDR2 SQIVND (reference sequence). The CDR3 extends over 15 amino acids. The CDR3: CASSIGLAATKEQYF. For the CDR3, the DNA is TGTGCCAGTAGTATAGGGCTAGCGGCCACCAAGGAGCAGTACTTC.

The chain has TRBV25-1 and TRBJ2-3; 9 nucleotides match TRBD2. Germline loops: CDR1 MGHDK, CDR2 SYGVNS. The CDR3 runs 16 residues. J gave up 6 bases and V 1 base, and 8 bases lay outside the gene matches. The CDR3 loop is CASSELGREGLDTQYF. DNA of the CDR3: TGTGCCAGCAGTGAATTAGGGCGGGAGGGTTTGGATACGCAGTATTTT. Full variable domain (missing parts from reference TRBV25-1 and TRBJ2-3): EADIYQTPRYLVIGTGKKITLECSQTMGHDKMYWYQQDPGMELHLIHYSYGVNSTEKGDLSSESTVSRIRTEHFPLTLESARPSHTSQYLCASSELGREGLDTQYFGPGTRLTVL.

This clone appeared once. The chain joins TRBV13 to TRBJ1-2; perhaps TRBD1 as D (6 bases). The CDR3 length is 13 residues. Germline V gives CDR1 PRHDT, CDR2 FYEKMQ (reference sequence). Trimming took off 5 bases at V and 4 bases at J, with 11 bases between the two ends. CDR3 sequence (DNA): TGTGCCAGCAGCCCTGGACAGTCCTATGGCTACACCTTC. This sequence encodes CASSPGQSYGYTF.

V and J are TRBV27 and TRBJ2-2, with 11 bases aligning to TRBD2. After removal of 5 bases from V and 9 bases from J, the junction contained 2 bases not matched to a gene. The CDR3 sequence is 13 residues long. Germline V gene sequence: CDR1 MNHEY, CDR2 SMNVEV (reference sequence). The CDR3 DNA reads as TGTGCCAGCAGTGCTAGCGGGGGGTGGGAGCTGTTTTTT. Translating gives CASSASGGWELFF.

The CDR3 sequence: CAPGGRADTGELFF. CDR3 DNA: TGTGCCCCAGGCGGGAGGGCCGACACCGGGGAGCTGTTTTTT. The chain links TRBV30 to TRBJ2-2; TRBD2 matches at 9 bases. Germline CDR1 reads GTSNPN; CDR2 reads SVGIG (reference sequence). This CDR3 comprises 14 residues. V was pared by 8 bases and J by 3 bases, with 7 bases of the junction left unmatched. Variable domain in full (rest from reference TRBV30 and TRBJ2-2): SQTIHQWPATLVQPVGSPLSLECTVEGTSNPNLYWYRQAAGRGLQLLFYSVGIGQISSEVPQNLSASRPQDRQFILSSKKLLLSDSGFYLCAPGGRADTGELFFGEGSRLTVL.

This clone was observed once. The chain combines TRBV7-8 with TRBJ2-7; TRBD1 or TRBD2 may be the D gene (5 bases each). This CDR3 is built from 15 residues. Trimming stripped 5 bases from V and 7 bases from J, with 21 bases between. CDR1 SGHVS and CDR2 FQNEAQ come from the germline V gene. Here the CDR3 DNA reads TGTGCCAGCAGCCCCCGGGACGGAGGTACGTCGGAGCAGTACTTC. Its translation: CASSPRDGGTSEQYF.

The chain is built from TRBV11-2 and TRBJ2-7; 8 bases fit TRBD2. V lost 8 bases and J lost 0; bases outside the gene matches: 3. This CDR3 is 13 amino acids long. Germline V CDR1 and CDR2: SGHAT, FQNNGV. CDR3 coding DNA: TGTGCCAGCGGAGCGGGGGTCTCCTACGAGCAGTACTTC. Residues: CASGAGVSYEQYF.

The chain couples TRBV6-5 to TRBJ2-3, with TRBD2 matching 8 bases. The CDR3 contains 14 residues. The V gene end was trimmed by 6 bases and the J gene end by 1 base; junction bases not matched to a gene: 3. CDR1 MNHEY and CDR2 SVGAGI come from the germline V gene. CDR3 amino acids: CASSGGGGTDTQYF. The CDR3 DNA is TGTGCCAGCAGCGGGGGGGGTGGCACAGATACGCAGTATTTT.

J is TRBJ1-5 and V is TRBV6-1, with D uncertain. The germline gives CDR1 MNHNS, CDR2 SASEGT. V lost 2 bases, J lost 9 bases, and 14 bases lay in between. This CDR3 has 14 amino acids. The CDR3 reads CASSELPGVRPQHF. The CDR3 nucleotides are TGTGCCAGCAGTGAACTCCCGGGAGTGAGGCCCCAGCATTTT.

Regarding this clone: Other DNA sequences of this sample code for an identical CDR3. The gene calls are TRBV5-4 and TRBJ2-7; D ambiguous. The CDR3 has 12 residues. The V gene lost 1 base and the J gene lost 7 bases, with 9 bases spanning the gap. Germline V gene sequence: CDR1 SGHNT, CDR2 YYREEE (reference sequence). This CDR3 reads CASSLPGGEQYF. The DNA for the CDR3 is TGTGCCAGCAGCTTGCCGGGTGGAGAGCAGTACTTC.

The chain combines TRBV6-6 with TRBJ2-7; 8 bases fit TRBD2. CDR1 MNHNY and CDR2 SVGAGI come from the germline V gene (reference sequence). V lost 6 bases, J lost 3 bases, and 7 bases stayed unmatched. CDR3 length equals 14 residues. CDR3 in amino acids: CASRTNSGNYEQYF. CDR3 nucleotide sequence: TGTGCCAGCAGAACGAATAGCGGGAACTACGAGCAGTACTTC.

The gene calls are TRBV6-5 and TRBJ2-7; maybe TRBD2 (5 bases). CDR1 MNHEY and CDR2 SVGAGI come from the germline V gene. V was pared by 8 bases and J by 3 bases, with 17 bases between. This CDR3 spans 14 amino acids. CDR3 DNA: TGTGCCAGCCGGGCCGGGAATGAAAACTACGAGCAGTACTTC. Translating it yields CASRAGNENYEQYF.

A single count supports this clone. V gene TRBV27 combines with J gene TRBJ2-1; possibly TRBD1 or TRBD2 for D (5 bases each). This CDR3 spans 14 amino acids. The germline V gene encodes CDR1 MNHEY and CDR2 SMNVEV (reference sequence). V gave up 2 bases and J gave up 9 bases, with 14 bases separating them. The CDR3 region is CASSLGVGEIEQFF. CDR3 bases: TGTGCCAGCAGTTTAGGAGTGGGGGAAATTGAGCAGTTCTTC.

CDR3 amino acids: CASSRPDSYIYEQYF. For the CDR3, the DNA is TGTGCCAGCAGCCGGCCGGACAGCTACATCTACGAGCAGTACTTC. The rearrangement uses TRBV11-2 and TRBJ2-7; tentatively, D is TRBD1 (6 bases). Germline V gene sequence: CDR1 SGHAT, CDR2 FQNNGV. V gave up 5 bases and J gave up 3 bases, with 17 bases separating them. CDR3 length: 15 residues.

The chain has TRBV6-5 and TRBJ2-7; 8 nucleotides agree with TRBD2. The V segment lost 10 bases and the J segment 2 bases; nucleotides outside the gene matches: 7. The CDR3 is 13 residues long. Germline loops: CDR1 MNHEY, CDR2 SVGAGI. This chain's CDR3 is CAIGSGSTYEQYF. The CDR3 coding sequence is TGTGCCATCGGGAGCGGGAGCACCTACGAGCAGTACTTC.

The chain carries TRBV4-1 and TRBJ2-1; a possible D gene is TRBD2 (6 bases). V was cut by 5 bases and J by 0 bases, with 8 bases left in between. The length of the CDR3 is 14 residues. Per the germline V gene, CDR1 is MGHRA and CDR2 is YSYEKL. The CDR3 coding sequence is TGCGCCAGCAGCGGGGGGAGCTCCTACAATGAGCAGTTCTTC. This encodes CASSGGSSYNEQFF.